Listed here are 2 T cell receptor beta chains from one sample, sequenced in a study of T cell responses to AZD1222 COVID-19 vaccine. Repertoires were generated with immunoSEQ multiplex PCR, while TCRdb's copy carries only in-frame clones and drops some. The sample has roughly 130,000 clones; 90% to 95% are singletons. Sequenced here: peripheral blood, sampled on day 0 of AZD1222 vaccination. These receptors all come from an adult in good health.

The rearrangement uses TRBV19 and TRBJ1-2; D is undetermined. V shed 3 bases and J shed 4 bases, with 15 bases lying between them. The CDR3 has 15 amino acids. Germline CDR1 LNHDA, CDR2 SQIVND (reference sequence). CDR3 nucleotide sequence: TGTGCCAGTAGTATTCCGGGGTTCGGGATCTATGGCTACACCTTC. It yields the protein CASSIPGFGIYGYTF.

The chain joins TRBV3-1 (or the pseudogene TRBV3-2) to TRBJ1-5, with TRBD1 matching 8 bases. Germline trimming cut 4 bases from V and 7 bases from J; bases unmatched to any gene: 3. This CDR3 has 13 residues. Germline loops: CDR1 LGHDT, CDR2 YNNKEL (reference sequence). The CDR3 sequence is CASSLDRVQPQHF. Here the CDR3 DNA reads TGTGCCAGCAGCCTGGACAGGGTCCAGCCCCAGCATTTT.